This TCR beta chain appears in the sequencing data of a study of blood T cells in healthy people across ages. Overall study results and limits: With age, beta diversity per million T cells declined roughly linearly, significantly by 30 to 50.

A sample-barcoded 5' primer and a J-beta primer mix were used in a second PCR of about 7 to 12 cycles. TCRdb called the 5' RACE reads again in MiXCR, with one record for every CDR3 protein. Among 1.5 million to 2 million distinct CDR3 sequences listed, around 42% were seen once. V was trimmed by 6 bases and J by 5 bases, leaving 17 bases between them. Looked up from germline, CDR1 is DFQATT and CDR2 is SNEGSKA (reference sequence). CDR3 length equals 14 residues. It was roughly 10 milliliters of peripheral blood that were drawn from each donor. Total RNA amounts of at least 6 micrograms were extracted per sample. This clonotype has a handful of counts. Its antigen is not known.

The chain has TRBV20-1 and TRBJ2-1; D is unclear. Sequencing was carried out using blood. The clonotype originates from a human donor in good health. The chain's CDR3 is CSARRPWDNNEQFF. The CDR3 nucleotides are TGCAGTGCCAGAAGGCCCTGGGATAACAATGAGCAGTTCTTC.